This TCR beta chain was recorded in a study of cytomegalovirus exposure and HLA in healthy donors. Study-level background: Among 398 genotyped donors, about 83% fell in the Caucasian-associated ancestry cluster. Study-level results: Later genetic work tied a missense DCLRE1C variant to beta-chain V and J trimming. Rarity characterized most TCR sequences, yet some public TCRs appeared in many donors.

CDR3 length equals 16 residues. Trimming cost V 4 bases and J 5 bases, with 21 bases left between them. Germline V gene lookup returns CDR1 SGHRS and CDR2 YFSETQ. Primers included in the PCR were 60 Vbeta and 13 Jbeta primers. As originally analysed: The authors later counted 70 million to 85 million unique TCR beta chains, some 10 million of them shared. The repertoire was sequenced with immunoSEQ multiplex PCR; TCRdb's copy has only in-frame clones and lacks some. The D gene and trimming were derived from the DNA, and the V and J assignments and clone size from that table. The profile shows about 230,000 clones, about three quarters of them singletons. For this clone: Antigen specificity is unknown.

The V call is TRBV5-1, the J call TRBJ1-1, with D unclear. The sample comprised PBMCs. This receptor was obtained from a boy between 10 and 17 years old in good health and CMV-seronegative. The chain's CDR3 is CASSEYPGGSRTEAFF. In DNA form, the CDR3 reads TGCGCCAGCAGCGAGTACCCGGGAGGGAGTCGAACTGAAGCTTTCTTT.